The rows below give T cell receptor beta chains drawn from one sample of a study of human T cells and chemical hapten exposure. TCRdb re-called the RACE reads with MiXCR, one entry per CDR3 protein. There are about 260,000 distinct CDR3 sequences in the sample; 7.5% to 10% occur only once, and 2.3% lies in the top ten. This specimen was whole blood, taken in connection with sensitization to the hapten diphenylcyclopropenone (DPC). These receptors were obtained from a middle-aged woman with alopecia areata. Some clones in this sample may be carry-over from other donors' samples. CDR3s include the opening cysteine and the closing phenylalanine or tryptophan. D genes are given only for firm matches. The size entry is marked missing in some rows and otherwise reads once, few, many or a size class.

d_call | j_call | v_call | clone_size | cdr3_aa | cdr3_nt
- | TRBJ2-7 | TRBV12-3/TRBV12-4 | - | CASTLTPNSYEQYF | TGTGCCAGCACCCTCACACCGAACTCCTACGAGCAGTACTTC
TRBD2 | TRBJ2-7 | TRBV13 | - | CASSWSGLVYEQYF | TGTGCCAGCAGCTGGTCGGGACTAGTGTACGAGCAGTACTTC
- | TRBJ1-1 | TRBV18 | few | CASSPLQGEAFF | TGTGCCAGCTCACCACTTCAGGGGGAAGCTTTCTTT
TRBD2 | TRBJ2-2 | TRBV12-3/TRBV12-4 | many | CASSPLAANTGELFF | TGTGCCAGCAGCCCTCTAGCGGCGAACACCGGGGAGCTGTTTTTT
- | TRBJ2-1 | TRBV7-2 | - | CASSPLAPSYNEQFF | TGTGCCAGCAGCCCTCTAGCGCCCTCCTACAATGAGCAGTTCTTC
- | TRBJ1-2 | TRBV6-5 | few | CASQTPGYGYTF | TGTGCCAGCCAGACTCCGGGCTATGGCTACACCTTC
- | TRBJ2-7 | TRBV7-8 | - | CASSLGTIYEQYF | TGTGCCAGCAGCTTAGGGACGATCTACGAGCAGTACTTC
TRBD1 | TRBJ2-5 | TRBV19 | few | CASRDRGSPETQYF | TGTGCCAGTAGGGACAGGGGCTCACCAGAGACCCAGTACTTC
- | TRBJ2-7 | TRBV28 | - | CASHTSGDSYEQYF | TGTGCCAGCCATACCTCCGGAGACTCCTACGAGCAGTACTTC
TRBD2 | TRBJ2-1 | TRBV6-6 | - | CASSYRGGEYNEQFF | TGTGCCAGCAGTTATCGGGGGGGCGAGTACAATGAGCAGTTCTTC
- | TRBJ1-5 | TRBV7-2 | - | CASSFRGGDQPQHF | TGTGCCAGCAGCTTTAGGGGTGGCGATCAGCCCCAGCATTTT
- | TRBJ2-2 | TRBV12-3/TRBV12-4 | few | CASRGPTGELFF | TGTGCCAGCAGGGGACCTACCGGGGAGCTGTTTTTT
TRBD1 | TRBJ2-7 | TRBV6-5 | - | CASSPTGVKQYF | TGTGCCAGCAGCCCCACAGGGGTCAAGCAGTACTTC
TRBD1 | TRBJ1-6 | TRBV5-1 | few | CASTPSGQGNSPLHF | TGCGCCAGCACCCCGTCCGGACAGGGCAATTCACCCCTCCACTTT
- | TRBJ1-1 | TRBV3-1 | few | CASSPGTATEAFF | TGTGCCAGCAGCCCTGGGACGGCCACTGAAGCTTTCTTT
- | TRBJ2-3 | TRBV20-1 | few | CSATKSGTDTQYF | TGCAGTGCTACTAAATCCGGCACAGATACGCAGTATTTT
- | TRBJ1-3 | TRBV11-2 | few | CASSLLVFASGNTIYF | TGTGCCAGCAGCTTACTCGTCTTTGCCAGTGGAAACACCATATATTTT
TRBD1 | TRBJ2-2 | TRBV6-2/TRBV6-3 | few | CASSYPPSQGYTGELFF | TGTGCCAGCAGTTACCCCCCCTCACAGGGGTACACCGGGGAGCTGTTTTTT
- | TRBJ2-1 | TRBV29-1 | - | CSVAQGSEQFF | TGCAGCGTTGCCCAGGGGAGTGAGCAGTTCTTC
- | TRBJ2-3 | TRBV20-1 | - | CSARDLRESTDTQYF | TGCAGTGCTAGAGATTTGCGGGAATCCACAGATACGCAGTATTTT